The 15 T cell receptor beta chains below come from one sample, sequenced in a study of cytotoxic CD8 clonotypes in ibrutinib-treated CLL. Produced via immunoSEQ multiplex PCR; TCRdb's table is partial and in-frame only. The table lists almost 250,000 clones, 60% to 75% of them singletons. This specimen was PBMCs, taken after 24 months of ibrutinib treatment. The receptors were sampled from a human donor with chronic lymphocytic leukemia.

The chain couples TRBV9 to TRBJ1-1; 7 bases align to TRBD1. Trimming cost V 3 bases and J 2 bases; bases outside gene matches: 4. The length of the CDR3 is 14 residues. The germline V gene has CDR1 SGDLS and CDR2 YYNGEE. The DNA of the CDR3 is TGTGCCAGCAGCGAGACAGGGTCAAACACTGAAGCTTTCTTT. It is translated as CASSETGSNTEAFF. The full variable domain, in which reference TRBV9 and TRBJ1-1 provide the parts outside the CDR3, is DSGVTQTPKHLITATGQRVTLRCSPRSGDLSVYWYQQSLDQGLQFLIQYYNGEERAKGNILERFSAQQFPDLHSELNLSSLELGDSALYFCASSETGSNTEAFFGQGTRLTVV.

V usage is TRBV25-1 and J usage is TRBJ1-2, with D unresolved. Trimming took 4 bases from V and 4 from J, leaving 7 bases between them. Germline-derived CDR1 and CDR2 are MGHDK and SYGVNS. The CDR3 runs to 12 residues. Here the CDR3 reads CASSGLSYGYTF. In DNA, the CDR3 is TGTGCCAGCAGTGGACTGAGCTATGGCTACACCTTC.

The chain has TRBV6-6 and TRBJ2-1, with D hard to call. Per the germline V gene, CDR1 is MNHNY and CDR2 is SVGAGI (reference sequence). This CDR3 spans 12 amino acids. Trimming cost V 8 bases and J 6 bases, with 11 bases left between them. The DNA of the CDR3 is TGTGCCAGCCACGAGGCAGGCAATGAGCAGTTCTTC. It translates to CASHEAGNEQFF.

The chain recombines TRBV7-9 with TRBJ1-2, with TRBD1 matching over 11 bases. Trimming cost V 5 bases and J 4 bases; bases outside gene matches: 3. Germline V gene sequence: CDR1 SEHNR, CDR2 FQNEAQ (reference sequence). This CDR3 has 14 residues. The DNA of the CDR3 is TGTGCCAGCAGCCCCGGGACAGGGGGCTATGGCTACACCTTC. The encoded protein is CASSPGTGGYGYTF.

This chain connects TRBV12-1 to TRBJ2-5; the D call of TRBD1 is as the table states it, not checked on the DNA. TRBV12-1 is a pseudogene locus. The CDR3 sequence is 13 residues long. The CDR3 here is CASQGREKETQYF. Written as DNA, the CDR3 is TGTGCCAGCCAGGGCAGGGAAAAAGAGACCCAGTACTTC.

The genes are TRBV9 and TRBJ2-3, with 9 bases lining up with TRBD1. This CDR3 has 18 residues. CDR1 is SGDLS and CDR2 is YYNGEE in the germline V gene. V was pared by 0 bases and J by 0 bases, with 8 bases of the junction left unmatched. CDR3 DNA: TGTGCCAGCAGCGTAGGAGGGACAGGGTACACTAGCACAGATACGCAGTATTTT. Translated, it gives CASSVGGTGYTSTDTQYF.

The rearrangement joins TRBV5-4 to TRBJ2-5, with 9 bases matching TRBD1. The CDR3 consists of 14 residues. V lost 4 bases, J lost 5 bases, and 6 bases stayed unmatched. Germline lookup yields CDR1 SGHNT and CDR2 YYREEE (reference sequence). The CDR3 sequence is CASSQDRGYETQYF. CDR3 DNA: TGTGCCAGCAGCCAAGACAGGGGGTATGAGACCCAGTACTTC.

The chain is built from TRBV27 and TRBJ2-7; TRBD2 matches 10 bases. Germline V CDR1 and CDR2: MNHEY, SMNVEV (reference sequence). J lost 5 bases, V lost 4 bases, and 11 bases had no gene match. The CDR3 is 16 amino acids. CDR3 in amino acids: CASSSTAGLAGDEQYF. The CDR3 region has the DNA TGTGCCAGCAGTTCTACTGCGGGGCTAGCGGGAGACGAGCAGTACTTC.

The chain couples TRBV7-2 to TRBJ2-3; 9 nucleotides match TRBD2. The V gene's germline CDR1 is SGHTA and CDR2 FQGNSA. The CDR3 sequence is 14 residues long. Trimming cost V 10 bases and J 2 bases; bases outside gene matches: 7. The CDR3 region is CATSIAGATDTQYF. CDR3 bases: TGTGCCACATCTATAGCGGGAGCCACAGATACGCAGTATTTT.

The chain joins TRBV27 to TRBJ2-1; D not certain. Germline assignment: CDR1 MNHEY and CDR2 SMNVEV (reference sequence). Trimming pared 0 bases from V and 3 bases from J, leaving 9 bases between. This CDR3 contains 15 residues. The CDR3 sequence is CASSLSLTHYNEQFF. For the CDR3, the DNA is TGTGCCAGCAGTTTATCTCTGACCCACTACAATGAGCAGTTCTTC.

This chain links TRBV9 with TRBJ2-1; 7 bases are a match to TRBD2. The CDR3 runs to 15 residues. The junction had 7 bases not matched to a gene; V was cut back by 0 bases and J by 7 bases. CDR1 SGDLS and CDR2 YYNGEE come from the germline V gene. The CDR3 DNA reads TGTGCCAGCAGCGTAGGGGTAAGCGGGAATAATGAGCAGTTCTTC. This codes for CASSVGVSGNNEQFF.

This clone has a handful of counts. The V and J genes are TRBV6-6 and TRBJ1-2; 8 nucleotides match TRBD1. The CDR3 consists of 14 residues. V was pared by 5 bases and J by 4 bases, with 6 bases of the junction left unmatched. Germline CDR1 MNHNY, CDR2 SVGAGI (reference sequence). CDR3: CASSTGGPSYGYTF. DNA for the CDR3: TGTGCCAGCAGTACAGGGGGGCCCTCCTATGGCTACACCTTC.

This clone has a handful of counts. This sample includes further DNA sequences coding for the same CDR3. The chain employs TRBV27 and TRBJ2-7; D could derive from TRBD1 or TRBD2 (6 bases each). The CDR3 runs to 14 residues. The germline V gene has CDR1 MNHEY and CDR2 SMNVEV (reference sequence). Trimming stripped 2 bases from V and 4 bases from J, with 12 bases between. CDR3 nucleotide sequence: TGTGCCAGCAGTTTAGTTCGGGGGCCATACGAGCAGTACTTC. Translation: CASSLVRGPYEQYF.

V and J are TRBV29-1 and TRBJ2-5, with D perhaps TRBD1 (6 bases). Trimming took 6 bases from V and 1 from J, leaving 9 bases between them. Germline V gene sequence: CDR1 SQVTM, CDR2 ANQGSEA. The CDR3 extends over 12 amino acids. This CDR3 reads CSVRDTQETQYF. The DNA for the CDR3 is TGCAGCGTCCGGGACACCCAAGAGACCCAGTACTTC.

The chain is built from TRBV29-1 and TRBJ2-5; D is tentatively TRBD1 or TRBD2 (5 bases each). V dropped 8 bases and J dropped 4 bases, with 20 bases sitting between them. Germline V gene data show CDR1 as SQVTM and CDR2 as ANQGSEA. This CDR3 has 14 amino acids. As DNA, the CDR3 is TGCAGCATCACCGGGACCTCCCCCGGAGAGACCCAGTACTTC. Amino acids: CSITGTSPGETQYF.